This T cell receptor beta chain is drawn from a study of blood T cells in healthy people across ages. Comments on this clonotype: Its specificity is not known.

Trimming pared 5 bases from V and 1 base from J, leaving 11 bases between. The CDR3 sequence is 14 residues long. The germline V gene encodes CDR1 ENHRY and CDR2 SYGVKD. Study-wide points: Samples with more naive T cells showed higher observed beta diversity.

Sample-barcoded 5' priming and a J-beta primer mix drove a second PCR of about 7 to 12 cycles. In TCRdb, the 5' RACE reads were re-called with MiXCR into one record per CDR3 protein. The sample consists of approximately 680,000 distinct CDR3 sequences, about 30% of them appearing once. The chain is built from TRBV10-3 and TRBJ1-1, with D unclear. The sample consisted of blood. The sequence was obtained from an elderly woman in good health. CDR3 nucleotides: TGTGCCATCAGTCCCCGGGGAAAGAACACTGAAGCTTTCTTT. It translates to CAISPRGKNTEAFF.